The 20 T cell receptor beta chains reported below all come from one sample, sequenced in a study of a mutant IDH1 vaccine in newly diagnosed glioma. Antigens of these TCRs are unknown. Sequencing was performed with immunoSEQ multiplex PCR; in TCRdb, only in-frame clones are kept and a portion is missing. Altogether roughly 86,000 clones are present, about 81% being singletons, with the ten largest covering around 5%. Indicated time point: week 47, end of study. Each vaccine dose was 300 ug of mutant IDH1 20-mer peptide, with topical imiquimod. Sequencing was performed on PBMCs, taken from a glioma patient whose treatment included an IDH1 peptide vaccine. The receptors derive from a man between 35 and 55 years old with glioma.

This rearrangement joins TRBV4-1 to TRBJ1-1; D may be TRBD1 (6 bases). Germline CDR1 and CDR2: MGHRA and YSYEKL. Trimming took off 0 bases at V and 4 bases at J, with 9 bases between the two ends. The CDR3 covers 14 residues. CDR3 in amino acids: CASSQDRGPTEAFF. The DNA of the CDR3 is TGCGCCAGCAGCCAAGACAGGGGCCCCACTGAAGCTTTCTTT.

The V gene is TRBV27, the J gene TRBJ1-5, with unresolved D. Germline CDR1 is MNHEY and CDR2 is SMNVEV (reference sequence). The CDR3 spans 15 residues. Trimming cost V 0 bases and J 3 bases, with 9 bases left between them. This CDR3 reads CASSLSWASNQPQHF. The DNA of the CDR3 is TGTGCCAGCAGTTTATCATGGGCCTCCAATCAGCCCCAGCATTTT.

This chain connects TRBV11-2 to TRBJ2-7, with D possibly called TRBD1 or TRBD2 (7 bases each). The CDR3 is 15 amino acids. Germline V lookup: CDR1 SGHAT, CDR2 FQNNGV. With 0 bases removed from V and 4 bases from J, the gap between germline ends came to 13 bases. DNA of the CDR3: TGTGCCAGCAGCTTAGATCAGGGGGGGAGGTACGAGCAGTACTTC. Protein sequence: CASSLDQGGRYEQYF.

The chain recombines TRBV2 with TRBJ1-4; TRBD1 matches at 9 bases. The CDR3 has 15 amino acids. V trimming: 5 bases; J trimming: 7 bases; junction bases outside the gene matches: 8. Germline values: CDR1 SNHLY, CDR2 FYNNEI. The CDR3 is CASSRTGGPSEKLFF. In DNA, the CDR3 is TGTGCCAGCAGTAGAACAGGGGGCCCTAGTGAAAAACTGTTTTTT.

The CDR3 region has the DNA TGCGCCAGCAGCCAAACAGGGGTGAGGAGGGACGAGCAGTACTTC. It yields the protein CASSQTGVRRDEQYF. The chain carries TRBV4-3 and TRBJ2-7; a possible D gene is TRBD1 (7 bases). The CDR3 covers 15 residues. Per the germline V gene, CDR1 is LGHNA and CDR2 is YSLEER. Trimming cost V 2 bases and J 5 bases, with 16 bases left between them.

Concerning this clone: An end of the junction does not agree with germline; a read error may underlie this. The J gene is TRBJ2-2, the V gene TRBV7-7; D is possibly TRBD1 or TRBD2 (5 bases each). The CDR3 covers 16 residues. Germline CDR1 SSHAT, CDR2 FNYEAQ (reference sequence). CDR3 coding DNA: TGTGCTAGCAGCCTAGGGGACGGGCCCTTAGGCGGGGAGCTGTTTTTT. Its protein is CASSLGDGPLGGELFF. Together with reference TRBV7-7 and TRBJ2-2, the CDR3 gives the full variable domain: GAGVSQSPRYKVTKRGQDVTLRCDPISSHATLYWYQQALGQGPEFLTYFNYEAQPDKSGLPSDRFSAERPEGSISTLTIQRTEQRDSAMYRCASSLGDGPLGGELFFGEGSRLTVL.

This chain joins TRBV11-2 and TRBJ2-7; 8 nucleotides align to TRBD2. The germline gives CDR1 SGHAT, CDR2 FQNNGV. With 1 base clipped from V and 3 bases from J, the junction kept 11 bases outside the gene matches. The CDR3 runs 17 residues. The CDR3 DNA is TGTGCCAGCAGCTTAGCCCCGGGGGGGACATCGTTCTACGAGCAGTACTTC. Protein: CASSLAPGGTSFYEQYF.

This chain links TRBV19 with TRBJ2-7; D perhaps matches TRBD1 (5 bases). The CDR3 is 14 amino acids. In germline, CDR1 is LNHDA, CDR2 SQIVND (reference sequence). V was pared by 7 bases and J by 3 bases, with 16 bases between. The CDR3 DNA reads TGTGCCAGTACCGTCAGGGCCCCTCTCTACGAGCAGTACTTC. It specifies CASTVRAPLYEQYF.

This chain joins TRBV5-6 and TRBJ2-5, with 9 positions matching TRBD2. The CDR3 is 17 amino acids. Per germline, CDR1 SGHDT and CDR2 YYEEEE. V was pared by 4 bases and J by 7 bases, with 17 bases of the junction left unmatched. The CDR3 sequence: CASSPDLGAGGEVTQYF. DNA of the CDR3: TGTGCCAGCAGCCCGGACTTGGGAGCGGGAGGTGAGGTGACCCAGTACTTC.

The CDR3 DNA sequence: TGCGCCAGCAGCCAAGAAGGACTAGCGGGGGGCGGGAATGAGCAGTTCTTC. Translated: CASSQEGLAGGGNEQFF. The chain combines TRBV4-3 with TRBJ2-1; 14 bases match TRBD2. V was clipped by 0 bases and J by 7 bases; unmatched bases: 5. This CDR3 has 17 amino acids. Germline CDR1 reads LGHNA; CDR2 reads YSLEER.

The genes are TRBV12-5 and TRBJ1-4, with 9 bases fitting TRBD1. This CDR3 comprises 16 residues. V was clipped by 1 base and J by 3 bases; unmatched bases: 3. Germline V gene data show CDR1 as LGHNT and CDR2 as FRNRAP. The CDR3 region is CASGLARTGANEKLFF. CDR3 in DNA: TGTGCTAGTGGTTTGGCCCGGACAGGGGCTAATGAAAAACTGTTTTTT.

The rearrangement links TRBV7-9 to TRBJ2-7; tentative D call: TRBD2 (6 bases). CDR1 is SEHNR, CDR2 FQNEAQ, per germline (reference sequence). The CDR3 is 14 residues long. V was clipped by 0 bases and J by 5 bases, with 11 bases between them. In DNA form, the CDR3 reads TGTGCCAGCAGCTTAGCCGGGGACTGGGACGAGCAGTACTTC. Translating gives CASSLAGDWDEQYF. Looking up the rest from reference TRBV7-9 and TRBJ2-7 gives the full variable domain: DTGVSQNPRHKITKRGQNVTFRCDPISEHNRLYWYRQTLGQGPEFLTYFQNEAQLEKSRLLSDRFSAERPKGSFSTLEIQRTEQGDSAMYLCASSLAGDWDEQYFGPGTRLTVT.

This clone was observed a handful of times. The same CDR3 can be traced to other DNA sequences in this sample. The V and J genes are TRBV2 and TRBJ2-7; D remains unclear. Germline CDR1 SNHLY, CDR2 FYNNEI. The CDR3 totals 10 residues. V gave up 4 bases and J gave up 4 bases, with 2 bases separating them. The CDR3 DNA reads TGTGCCAGCAGTGGGTACGAGCAGTACTTC. Amino acids: CASSGYEQYF.

The chain joins TRBV5-6 to TRBJ1-4, with D maybe TRBD1 (5 bases). CDR1 and CDR2 from the germline V gene are SGHDT and YYEEEE. This CDR3 region has 16 residues. V was cut by 4 bases and J by 6 bases, with 19 bases left in between. This chain's CDR3 is CASSGGDGGRDEKLFF. The CDR3, as DNA: TGTGCCAGCAGCGGAGGGGACGGTGGCAGGGATGAAAAACTGTTTTTT.

The chain is built from TRBV25-1 and TRBJ1-1; 9 bases are shared with TRBD1. The CDR3 is made up of 13 amino acids. Unmatched junction bases numbered 4, after V lost 7 bases and J lost 4 bases. Germline V gives CDR1 MGHDK, CDR2 SYGVNS. CDR3 residues: CASTRTGVTEAFF. The DNA of the CDR3 is TGTGCCAGCACGAGGACAGGGGTCACTGAAGCTTTCTTT.

This sequence joins TRBV27 and TRBJ1-1; 7 bases are a match to TRBD1. The length of the CDR3 is 16 residues. Trimming cost V 0 bases and J 5 bases; bases outside gene matches: 9. Germline V gene lookup returns CDR1 MNHEY and CDR2 SMNVEV (reference sequence). CDR3 DNA: TGTGCCAGCAGTTTATCGTGGAGGGGGCGAGGGACTGAAGCTTTCTTT. Protein: CASSLSWRGRGTEAFF.

The chain has TRBV13 and TRBJ2-1; 12 positions agree with TRBD2. After removal of 3 bases from V and 6 bases from J, the junction contained 3 bases not matched to a gene. Per germline, CDR1 PRHDT and CDR2 FYEKMQ (reference sequence). The CDR3 contains 15 residues. The CDR3 DNA follows: TGTGCCAGCAGCTTTCGGACTAGCGGGACCAATGAGCAGTTCTTC. Encoded protein: CASSFRTSGTNEQFF.

The chain joins TRBV19 to TRBJ2-2; TRBD1 matches 8 bases. J was trimmed by 2 bases and V by 6 bases; bases with no gene match: 5. Germline assignment: CDR1 LNHDA and CDR2 SQIVND (reference sequence). The CDR3 extends over 15 amino acids. CDR3 sequence: CASSLDRGNTGELFF. As DNA, the CDR3 is TGTGCCAGTAGCCTTGACAGGGGAAACACCGGGGAGCTGTTTTTT.

The chain links TRBV6-1 to TRBJ1-4; 7 bases fit TRBD1. Trimming at V came to 7 bases and at J to 9 bases, leaving 11 bases not matched to a gene. This CDR3 has 14 residues. Germline loops: CDR1 MNHNS, CDR2 SASEGT. The CDR3 bases are TGTGCCAGCAATCTAGGACAGGTTTCACAAAAACTGTTTTTT. Translated: CASNLGQVSQKLFF.

CDR3 sequence (DNA): TGTGCCAGCAGTTACCGCATCGAGACCCAGTACTTC. It is translated as CASSYRIETQYF. The chain joins TRBV28 to TRBJ2-5; D call uncertain. This CDR3 has 12 amino acids. V gave up 4 bases and J gave up 5 bases, with 8 bases separating them. CDR1 is MDHEN and CDR2 is SYDVKM in the germline V gene.